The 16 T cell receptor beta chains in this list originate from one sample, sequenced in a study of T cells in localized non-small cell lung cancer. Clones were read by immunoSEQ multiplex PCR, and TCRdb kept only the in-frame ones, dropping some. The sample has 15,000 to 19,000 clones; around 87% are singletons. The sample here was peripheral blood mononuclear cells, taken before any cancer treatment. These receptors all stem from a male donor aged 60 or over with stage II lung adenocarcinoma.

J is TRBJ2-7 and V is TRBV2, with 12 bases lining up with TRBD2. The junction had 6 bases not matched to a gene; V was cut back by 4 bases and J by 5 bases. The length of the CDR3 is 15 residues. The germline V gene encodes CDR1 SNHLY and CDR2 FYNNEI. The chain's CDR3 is CASSARTSGTDEQYF. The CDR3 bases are TGTGCCAGCAGTGCTAGGACTAGCGGGACGGACGAGCAGTACTTC.

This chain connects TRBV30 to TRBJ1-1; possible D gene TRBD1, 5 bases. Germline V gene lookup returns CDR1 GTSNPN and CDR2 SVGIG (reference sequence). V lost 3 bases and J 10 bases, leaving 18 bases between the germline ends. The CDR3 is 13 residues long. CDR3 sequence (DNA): TGTGCCTGGAGGGGACGCCGGAGGGTCGGAGCTTTCTTT. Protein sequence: CAWRGRRRVGAFF.

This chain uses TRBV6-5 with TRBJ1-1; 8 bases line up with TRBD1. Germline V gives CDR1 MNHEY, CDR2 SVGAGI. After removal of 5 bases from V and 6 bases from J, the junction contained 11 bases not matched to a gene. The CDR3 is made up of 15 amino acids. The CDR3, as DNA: TGTGCCAGCAGTAACAGGGGGATATTTAGGGCTGAAGCTTTCTTT. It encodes CASSNRGIFRAEAFF.

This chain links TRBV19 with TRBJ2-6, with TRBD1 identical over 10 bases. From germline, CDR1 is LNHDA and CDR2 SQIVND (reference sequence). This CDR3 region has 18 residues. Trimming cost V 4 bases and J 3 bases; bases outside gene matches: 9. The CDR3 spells CASSSRDRGLIGANVLTF. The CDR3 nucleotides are TGTGCCAGTAGTAGCCGGGACAGGGGTTTGATTGGGGCCAACGTCCTGACTTTC. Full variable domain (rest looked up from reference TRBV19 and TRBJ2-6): DGGITQSPKYLFRKEGQNVTLSCEQNLNHDAMYWYRQDPGQGLRLIYYSQIVNDFQKGDIAEGYSVSREKKESFPLTVTSAQKNPTAFYLCASSSRDRGLIGANVLTFGAGSRLTVL.

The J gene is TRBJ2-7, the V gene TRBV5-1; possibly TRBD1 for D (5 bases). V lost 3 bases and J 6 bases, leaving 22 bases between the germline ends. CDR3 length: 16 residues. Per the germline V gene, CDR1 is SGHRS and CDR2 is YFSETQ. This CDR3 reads CASSWDGASGDSEQYF. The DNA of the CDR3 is TGCGCCAGCAGCTGGGATGGGGCCTCGGGCGATTCCGAGCAGTACTTC. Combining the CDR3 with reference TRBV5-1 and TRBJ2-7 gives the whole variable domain KAGVTQTPRYLIKTRGQQVTLSCSPISGHRSVSWYQQTPGQGLQFLFEYFSETQRNKGNFPGRFSGRQFSNSRSEMNVSTLELGDSALYLCASSWDGASGDSEQYFGPGTRLTVT.

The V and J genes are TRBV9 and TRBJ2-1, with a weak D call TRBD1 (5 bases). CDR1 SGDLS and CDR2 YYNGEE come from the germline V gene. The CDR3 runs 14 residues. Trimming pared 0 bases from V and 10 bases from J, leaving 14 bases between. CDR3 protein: CASSVGQGVVEQFF. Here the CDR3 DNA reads TGTGCCAGCAGCGTAGGCCAGGGTGTAGTGGAGCAGTTCTTC. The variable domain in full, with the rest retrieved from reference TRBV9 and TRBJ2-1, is DSGVTQTPKHLITATGQRVTLRCSPRSGDLSVYWYQQSLDQGLQFLIQYYNGEERAKGNILERFSAQQFPDLHSELNLSSLELGDSALYFCASSVGQGVVEQFFGPGTRLTVL.

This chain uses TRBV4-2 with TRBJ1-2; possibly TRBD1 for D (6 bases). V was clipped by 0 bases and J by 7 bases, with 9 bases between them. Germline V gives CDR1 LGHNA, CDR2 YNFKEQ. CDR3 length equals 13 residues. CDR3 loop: CASSQEGGGGYTF. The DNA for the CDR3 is TGTGCCAGCAGCCAAGAGGGGGGCGGTGGCTACACCTTC.

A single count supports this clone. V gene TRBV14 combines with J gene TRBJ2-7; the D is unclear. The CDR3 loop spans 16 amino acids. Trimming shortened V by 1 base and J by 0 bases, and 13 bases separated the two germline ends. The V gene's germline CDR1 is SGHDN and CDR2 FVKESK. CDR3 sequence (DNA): TGTGCCAGCAGCCAAGGCTGGCCCGCATCCTCCTACGAGCAGTACTTC. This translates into CASSQGWPASSYEQYF.

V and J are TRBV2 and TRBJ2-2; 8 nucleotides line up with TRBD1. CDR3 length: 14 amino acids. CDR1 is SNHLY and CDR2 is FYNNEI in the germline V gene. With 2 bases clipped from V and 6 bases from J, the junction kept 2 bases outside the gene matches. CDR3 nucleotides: TGTGCCAGCAGTGAAAGACAGGGGCCCGGGGAGCTGTTTTTT. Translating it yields CASSERQGPGELFF. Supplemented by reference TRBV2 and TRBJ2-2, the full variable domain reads EPEVTQTPSHQVTQMGQEVILRCVPISNHLYFYWYRQILGQKVEFLVSFYNNEISEKSEIFDDQFSVERPDGSNFTLKIRSTKLEDSAMYFCASSERQGPGELFFGEGSRLTVL.

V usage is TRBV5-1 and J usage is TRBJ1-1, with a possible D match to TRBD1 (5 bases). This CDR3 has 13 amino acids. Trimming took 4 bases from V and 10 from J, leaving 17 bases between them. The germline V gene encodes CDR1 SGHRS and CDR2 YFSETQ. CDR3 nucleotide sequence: TGCGCCAGCAGCCCTGGCCTTTCGGGGGGAGCTTTCTTT. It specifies CASSPGLSGGAFF.

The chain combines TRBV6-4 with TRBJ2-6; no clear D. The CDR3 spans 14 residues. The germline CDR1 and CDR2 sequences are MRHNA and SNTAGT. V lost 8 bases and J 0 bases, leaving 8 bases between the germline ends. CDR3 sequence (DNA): TGTGCCAGCCGCTCTGACTCTGGGGCCAACGTCCTGACTTTC. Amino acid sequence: CASRSDSGANVLTF.

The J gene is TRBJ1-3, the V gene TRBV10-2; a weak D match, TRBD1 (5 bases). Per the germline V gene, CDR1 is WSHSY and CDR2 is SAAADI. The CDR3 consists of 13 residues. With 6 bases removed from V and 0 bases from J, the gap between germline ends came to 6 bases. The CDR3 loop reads CASRTDSGNTIYF. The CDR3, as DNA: TGCGCCAGCAGGACAGACTCTGGAAACACCATATATTTT.

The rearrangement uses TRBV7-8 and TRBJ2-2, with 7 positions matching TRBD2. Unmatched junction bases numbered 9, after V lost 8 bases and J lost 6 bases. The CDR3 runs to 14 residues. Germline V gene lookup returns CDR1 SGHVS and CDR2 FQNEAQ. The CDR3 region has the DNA TGTGCCAGCCGGTCCGCGGGAGATGCCGGGGAGCTGTTTTTT. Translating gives CASRSAGDAGELFF.

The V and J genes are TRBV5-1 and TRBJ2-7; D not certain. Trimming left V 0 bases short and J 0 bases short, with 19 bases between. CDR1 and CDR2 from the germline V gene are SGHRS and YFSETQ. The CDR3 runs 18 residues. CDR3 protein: CASSLVSVSDPSSYEQYF. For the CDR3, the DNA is TGCGCCAGCAGCTTGGTGTCGGTATCGGATCCCAGCTCCTACGAGCAGTACTTC.

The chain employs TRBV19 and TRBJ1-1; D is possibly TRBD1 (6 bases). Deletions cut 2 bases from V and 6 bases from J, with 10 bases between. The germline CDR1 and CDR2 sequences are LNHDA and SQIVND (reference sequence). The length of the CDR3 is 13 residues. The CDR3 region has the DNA TGTGCCAGTAGTATAAAGGCAGGGGCTGAAGCTTTCTTT. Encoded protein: CASSIKAGAEAFF.

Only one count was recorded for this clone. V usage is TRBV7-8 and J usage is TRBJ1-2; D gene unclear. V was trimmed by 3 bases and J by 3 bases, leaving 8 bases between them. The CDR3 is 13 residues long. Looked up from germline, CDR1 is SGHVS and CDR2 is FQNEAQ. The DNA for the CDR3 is TGTGCCAGCAGCTTTGGACCCGACTATGGCTACACCTTC. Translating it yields CASSFGPDYGYTF.